This passage covers 31 T cell receptor beta chains from one sample sequenced in a study of shared clonotypes between healthy human individuals. Only in-frame clones appear in the TCRdb table, and some are missing; sequencing was by immunoSEQ multiplex PCR. The sample gives more than 450,000 clones, more than 65% of which show up once; 10% to 15% is in the top ten. The sequenced sample consisted of PBMCs. These receptors were collected from a woman in her thirties or forties in good health. Some clones in this sample may be carry-over from other donors' samples.

This clone showed up just once. V gene TRBV19 combines with J gene TRBJ1-5; TRBD1 might be the D (6 bases). The CDR3 runs 18 residues. Per the germline V gene, CDR1 is LNHDA and CDR2 is SQIVND (reference sequence). With 5 bases removed from V and 0 bases from J, the gap between germline ends came to 20 bases. CDR3 nucleotides: TGTGCCAGTAGTCCCGACCGACAGGTGGGATATAGCAATCAGCCCCAGCATTTT. Translation gives CASSPDRQVGYSNQPQHF.

The genes are TRBV4-2 and TRBJ2-2; 11 bases are a match to TRBD2. J lost 3 bases, V lost 5 bases, and 8 bases had no gene match. CDR3 length: 17 residues. Germline CDR1 and CDR2: LGHNA and YNFKEQ. CDR3 nucleotide sequence: TGTGCCAGCAGCTTGTATCTAGCGGGAGGCTACACCGGGGAGCTGTTTTTT. Protein sequence: CASSLYLAGGYTGELFF.

This sequence joins TRBV15 and TRBJ2-3; D ambiguous. The CDR3 extends over 15 amino acids. V was trimmed by 3 bases and J by 2 bases, leaving 12 bases between them. The V gene's germline CDR1 is LNHNV and CDR2 YYDKDF (reference sequence). The CDR3 DNA reads TGTGCCACCAGCAGGTCCAGCGATCCCACAGATACGCAGTATTTT. Its translation is CATSRSSDPTDTQYF. The whole variable domain, filled in from reference TRBV15 and TRBJ2-3, reads DAMVIQNPRYQVTQFGKPVTLSCSQTLNHNVMYWYQQKSSQAPKLLFHYYDKDFNNEADTPDNFQSRRPNTSFCFLDIRSPGLGDTAMYLCATSRSSDPTDTQYFGPGTRLTVL.

V and J are TRBV9 and TRBJ2-6, with D possibly being TRBD2 (5 bases). This CDR3 is 18 amino acids long. V was trimmed by 1 base and J by 0 bases, leaving 14 bases between them. The germline CDR1 and CDR2 sequences are SGDLS and YYNGEE. CDR3 in amino acids: CASSVSAPGFSGANVLTF. CDR3 coding DNA: TGTGCCAGCAGCGTATCAGCCCCGGGGTTCTCTGGGGCCAACGTCCTGACTTTC.

This clone was detected once. The chain employs TRBV10-3 and TRBJ2-1, with TRBD2 matching over 12 bases. The ends lost 4 bases at V and 6 bases at J; junction bases unmatched: 10. Germline CDR1 and CDR2: ENHRY and SYGVKD. This CDR3 comprises 17 residues. CDR3 bases: TGTGCCATCAGTGGGTCGGGGACTAGCGGGCTAGGCAATGAGCAGTTCTTC. Its protein product is CAISGSGTSGLGNEQFF.

This chain uses TRBV7-3 with TRBJ2-2; the D gene is possibly TRBD2 (6 bases). Trimming took 4 bases from V and 6 from J, leaving 9 bases between them. Germline CDR1 reads SGHTA; CDR2 reads FQGTGA. This CDR3 region has 13 residues. The CDR3 DNA is TGTGCCAGCAGCTCCAGGAGGGCCGGGGAGCTGTTTTTT. This codes for CASSSRRAGELFF.

This clone was seen once. J is TRBJ2-1 and V is TRBV4-1; 10 bases align to TRBD2. This CDR3 region has 18 residues. Trimming cost V 3 bases and J 6 bases; bases outside gene matches: 14. The germline V gene has CDR1 MGHRA and CDR2 YSYEKL. The CDR3 DNA is TGCGCCAGCAGCCACCCCGGGATCAGCGGGAGGGCCGTCAATGAGCAGTTCTTC. Its protein product is CASSHPGISGRAVNEQFF.

This chain connects TRBV10-3 to TRBJ1-1; 9 bases align to TRBD1. The CDR3 has 15 residues. Losses at the gene ends were 3 bases for V and 4 bases for J; bases not matched to a gene: 6. Germline V gene sequence: CDR1 ENHRY, CDR2 SYGVKD. The CDR3 region has the DNA TGTGCCATCAGTGAAGGACAGGGGCGAATCACTGAAGCTTTCTTT. Protein sequence: CAISEGQGRITEAFF.

CDR3 region: CASSMVVGSGTDTQYF. The CDR3 DNA is TGTGCCAGTAGTATGGTAGTCGGGAGCGGGACAGATACGCAGTATTTT. The gene calls are TRBV19 and TRBJ2-3; perhaps TRBD2 as D (6 bases). There are 16 residues in the CDR3. Germline V gene lookup returns CDR1 LNHDA and CDR2 SQIVND (reference sequence). V gave up 3 bases and J gave up 3 bases, with 16 bases separating them.

This chain connects TRBV29-1 to TRBJ1-5, with unresolved D. Trimming removed 4 bases from V and 0 bases from J, with 10 bases in between. CDR3 length equals 14 residues. CDR1 and CDR2 (germline): SQVTM, ANQGSEA. Written as DNA, the CDR3 is TGCAGCGTTGTATTAACCAATAGCAATCAGCCCCAGCATTTT. Translating it yields CSVVLTNSNQPQHF.

In its sample, this clone was seen once. CDR3 sequence (DNA): TGTGCCAGCAGCCCAACCGGACTAGCTAGGTACGAGCAGTACTTC. It yields the protein CASSPTGLARYEQYF. This chain uses TRBV7-9 with TRBJ2-7; 8 nucleotides align to TRBD2. The germline V gene encodes CDR1 SEHNR and CDR2 FQNEAQ (reference sequence). V shed 5 bases and J 4 bases; nucleotides not matched to a gene: 10. This CDR3 is 15 amino acids long.

The CDR3 is CASSQGTNYGYTF. The CDR3, as DNA: TGTGCCAGCAGCCAAGGGACTAACTATGGCTACACCTTC. The V gene is TRBV14, the J gene TRBJ1-2; no reliable D call. Germline V lookup: CDR1 SGHDN, CDR2 FVKESK. Trimming took off 1 base at V and 0 bases at J, with 3 bases between the two ends. This CDR3 has 13 residues.

This chain links TRBV25-1 with TRBJ2-1; the match to TRBD2 covers 7 bases. Germline V gives CDR1 MGHDK, CDR2 SYGVNS. The CDR3 consists of 15 residues. The ends lost 3 bases at V and 3 bases at J; junction bases unmatched: 5. The CDR3: CASSDLAGVYNEQFF. In DNA, the CDR3 is TGTGCCAGCAGTGATCTTGCGGGAGTCTACAATGAGCAGTTCTTC. Full variable domain (missing parts from reference TRBV25-1 and TRBJ2-1): EADIYQTPRYLVIGTGKKITLECSQTMGHDKMYWYQQDPGMELHLIHYSYGVNSTEKGDLSSESTVSRIRTEHFPLTLESARPSHTSQYLCASSDLAGVYNEQFFGPGTRLTVL.

J is TRBJ2-1 and V is TRBV4-3; D might be TRBD1 or TRBD2, each matching 5 bases. The CDR3 has 15 amino acids. The V and J ends lost 1 base and 8 bases respectively, with 15 bases between them. Germline values: CDR1 LGHNA, CDR2 YSLEER. CDR3 amino acids: CASSQARGAPHEQFF. As DNA, the CDR3 is TGCGCCAGCAGCCAAGCACGGGGCGCCCCCCATGAGCAGTTCTTC.

The chain joins TRBV19 to TRBJ1-5, with D tentatively TRBD1 (5 bases). This CDR3 comprises 14 residues. Germline V gene sequence: CDR1 LNHDA, CDR2 SQIVND (reference sequence). V was trimmed by 4 bases and J by 4 bases, leaving 11 bases between them. The CDR3 sequence: CASSNRDGNQPQHF. CDR3 sequence (DNA): TGTGCCAGTAGTAACCGGGACGGAAATCAGCCCCAGCATTTT.

The chain is built from TRBV19 and TRBJ1-2; no definite D call. Germline V gene data show CDR1 as LNHDA and CDR2 as SQIVND (reference sequence). The CDR3 totals 14 residues. V lost 6 bases and J 4 bases, leaving 15 bases between the germline ends. The CDR3 reads CASSIDLESYGYTF. In DNA form, the CDR3 reads TGTGCCAGTAGCATTGACCTGGAGTCCTATGGCTACACCTTC.

The V gene is TRBV7-6, the J gene TRBJ2-2; 13 bases line up with TRBD2. After removal of 5 bases from V and 4 bases from J, the junction contained 4 bases not matched to a gene. This CDR3 contains 16 residues. Germline V gene lookup returns CDR1 SGHVS and CDR2 FNYEAQ. The CDR3 here is CASSPRLAGGTGELFF. In DNA, the CDR3 is TGTGCCAGCAGCCCCCGACTAGCGGGAGGCACCGGGGAGCTGTTTTTT. The full variable domain, in which reference TRBV7-6 and TRBJ2-2 provide the parts outside the CDR3, is GAGVSQSPRYKVTKRGQDVALRCDPISGHVSLYWYRQALGQGPEFLTYFNYEAQQDKSGLPNDRFSAERPEGSISTLTIQRTEQRDSAMYRCASSPRLAGGTGELFFGEGSRLTVL.

This clone has just a few counts. This rearrangement joins TRBV5-1 to TRBJ2-5; D might be TRBD2 (6 bases). The CDR3 extends over 15 amino acids. Germline lookup yields CDR1 SGHRS and CDR2 YFSETQ. V dropped 3 bases and J dropped 0 bases, with 12 bases sitting between them. In nucleotides, the CDR3 is TGCGCCAGCAGCTGGAGCGGGTTGTACCAAGAGACCCAGTACTTC. This gives the protein CASSWSGLYQETQYF.

The chain uses TRBV29-1 and TRBJ2-7, with TRBD1 matching over 8 bases. CDR3 length: 12 amino acids. Germline trimming cut 2 bases from V and 6 bases from J; bases unmatched to any gene: 3. Per the germline V gene, CDR1 is SQVTM and CDR2 is ANQGSEA. The CDR3 coding sequence is TGCAGCGTTGAACAGGGGGCGGGCGAGCAGTACTTC. Its protein product is CSVEQGAGEQYF.

The J gene is TRBJ1-2, the V gene TRBV7-9, with 9 bases aligning to TRBD1. Trimming removed 5 bases from V and 5 bases from J; junction bases left unmatched: 6. CDR1 and CDR2 from the germline V gene are SEHNR and FQNEAQ (reference sequence). This CDR3 comprises 14 residues. The CDR3 is CASSPRTGEYGYTF. CDR3 coding DNA: TGTGCCAGCAGCCCCAGGACAGGGGAATATGGCTACACCTTC.

This rearrangement joins TRBV4-3 to TRBJ1-4; D is unclear. The length of the CDR3 is 13 residues. V lost 0 bases and J lost 4, with 3 bases in between. CDR1 and CDR2 (germline): LGHNA, YSLEER. The CDR3 loop reads CASSQENNEKLFF. For the CDR3, the DNA is TGCGCCAGCAGCCAAGAGAATAATGAAAAACTGTTTTTT.

J is TRBJ2-1 and V is TRBV14; a possible D gene is TRBD2 (6 bases). V shed 4 bases and J shed 4 bases, with 14 bases lying between them. Germline CDR1 SGHDN, CDR2 FVKESK. This CDR3 contains 15 residues. The CDR3 here is CASSLGGGAYNEQFF. The CDR3 bases are TGTGCCAGCAGCCTGGGCGGAGGGGCTTACAATGAGCAGTTCTTC.

This clone has ten or more counts. The V gene is TRBV25-1, the J gene TRBJ1-1; D might be TRBD1 (5 bases). The CDR3 has 14 amino acids. CDR1 and CDR2 from the germline V gene are MGHDK and SYGVNS. V shed 1 base and J shed 0 bases, with 6 bases lying between them. The CDR3 here is CASSESGMNTEAFF. The CDR3 coding sequence is TGTGCCAGCAGTGAATCAGGGATGAACACTGAAGCTTTCTTT.

The chain links TRBV11-3 to TRBJ2-3; D might be TRBD2 (6 bases). CDR3 length: 15 residues. The V gene lost 6 bases and the J gene lost 3 bases, with 16 bases spanning the gap. Germline CDR1 and CDR2: SGHNT and YENEEA. For the CDR3, the DNA is TGTGCCAGCAGGGGGAGGCCGAGGGGAACAGATACGCAGTATTTT. It specifies CASRGRPRGTDTQYF.

The rearrangement joins TRBV9 to TRBJ1-4, with D unclear. Trimming removed 4 bases at V and 5 bases at J, with 12 bases between. The CDR3 loop spans 14 amino acids. The germline CDR1 and CDR2 sequences are SGDLS and YYNGEE. This CDR3 reads CASSPLTANEKLFF. The CDR3 DNA sequence: TGTGCCAGCAGCCCCTTGACGGCAAATGAAAAACTGTTTTTT.

About this clone itself: It may be a read error: a sequence one base away is much more abundant. CDR3 bases: TGTGCCAGCTCACCATTGGGCACCTGGAGCACTGAAGCTTTCTTT. This sequence encodes CASSPLGTWSTEAFF. This chain links TRBV18 with TRBJ1-1, with D hard to call. Germline V gene sequence: CDR1 KGHSH, CDR2 LQKENI. Trimming cost V 2 bases and J 4 bases, with 14 bases left between them. This CDR3 contains 15 residues.

This clone was recorded a few times. The rearrangement links TRBV30 to TRBJ2-3; D gene ambiguous. This CDR3 contains 12 residues. CDR1 is GTSNPN and CDR2 is SVGIG in the germline V gene (reference sequence). Trimming removed 3 bases at V and 5 bases at J, with 9 bases between. The CDR3 DNA reads as TGTGCCTGGAGCTTCGAAGGAGATACGCAGTATTTT. As protein: CAWSFEGDTQYF.

This sequence joins TRBV4-2 and TRBJ1-4; D uncertain. CDR1 is LGHNA, CDR2 YNFKEQ, per germline. V lost 1 base and J lost 3, with 15 bases in between. This CDR3 comprises 17 residues. The CDR3 bases are TGTGCCAGCAGCCAAGGTACGCGGTCTCGGGCTAATGAAAAACTGTTTTTT. This codes for CASSQGTRSRANEKLFF.

The V call is TRBV19, the J call TRBJ2-7; the match to TRBD1 covers 9 bases. The CDR3 contains 14 residues. The V segment lost 4 bases and the J segment 5 bases; nucleotides outside the gene matches: 6. From germline, CDR1 is LNHDA and CDR2 SQIVND (reference sequence). The CDR3 coding sequence is TGTGCCAGTAGTAATCGGGACAGGGAGGACGAGCAGTACTTC. It is translated as CASSNRDREDEQYF.

The rearrangement links TRBV27 to TRBJ1-1; perhaps TRBD1 as D (6 bases). V lost 10 bases and J 0 bases, leaving 15 bases between the germline ends. The CDR3 spans 14 residues. From germline, CDR1 is MNHEY and CDR2 SMNVEV (reference sequence). CDR3 sequence: CATGRGGMNTEAFF. In DNA form, the CDR3 reads TGTGCCACCGGACGAGGGGGAATGAACACTGAAGCTTTCTTT.

This clone was observed a handful of times. This sequence joins TRBV4-3 and TRBJ2-2, with TRBD2 matching 9 bases. After removal of 0 bases from V and 6 bases from J, the junction contained 8 bases not matched to a gene. In germline, CDR1 is LGHNA, CDR2 YSLEER. This CDR3 has 17 residues. Here the CDR3 reads CASSQDWGSGSSGELFF. The CDR3 bases are TGCGCCAGCAGCCAAGATTGGGGTAGCGGGAGTTCCGGGGAGCTGTTTTTT.